This T cell receptor beta chain was recovered during a study of T cell responses to AZD1222 COVID-19 vaccine. Study context: Second doses were pooled across both intervals (about 4 or about 12 weeks).

Study conclusions and caveats: With two AZD1222 doses given, Spike-specific TCR breadth and depth both rose. Dominant CD4 TCR responses targeted spike regions 160-218 and 743-854. Baseline seropositivity occurred in only a handful of AZD1222 recipients.

CDR1 is LNHNV and CDR2 is YYDKDF in the germline V gene (reference sequence). The ends were cut back, 4 bases at V and 6 bases at J, with 15 bases in the middle. The CDR3 extends over 14 amino acids. With respect to this clone: As yet, its antigen is unknown.

Generated by immunoSEQ multiplex PCR, the TCRdb table keeps only in-frame clones and is missing some. The sample carries 65,000 to 85,000 clones, more than 75% recorded once. The chain recombines TRBV15 with TRBJ1-2; no reliable D call. This specimen was peripheral blood, taken on day 0 of AZD1222 vaccination. The clonotype was recovered from an adult in good health. The CDR3 here is CATSTREVRDGYTF. The CDR3 DNA follows: TGTGCCACCAGCACAAGAGAGGTGCGGGATGGCTACACCTTC.